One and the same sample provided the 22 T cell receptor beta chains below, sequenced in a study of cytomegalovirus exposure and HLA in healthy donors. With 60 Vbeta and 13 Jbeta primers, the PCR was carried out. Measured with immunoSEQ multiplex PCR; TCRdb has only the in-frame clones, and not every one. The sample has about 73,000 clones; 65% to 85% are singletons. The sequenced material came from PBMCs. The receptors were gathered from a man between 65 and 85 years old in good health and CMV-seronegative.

CDR3 sequence reads: CAWGTPGTASPPRYF. In DNA, the CDR3 is TGTGCCTGGGGTACACCCGGGACAGCTTCTCCCCCCCGGTACTTC. This chain connects TRBV30 to TRBJ2-5; 7 positions match TRBD1. Germline V CDR1 and CDR2: GTSNPN, SVGIG (reference sequence). The CDR3 totals 15 residues. V lost 5 bases and J lost 13; bases outside the gene matches: 22.

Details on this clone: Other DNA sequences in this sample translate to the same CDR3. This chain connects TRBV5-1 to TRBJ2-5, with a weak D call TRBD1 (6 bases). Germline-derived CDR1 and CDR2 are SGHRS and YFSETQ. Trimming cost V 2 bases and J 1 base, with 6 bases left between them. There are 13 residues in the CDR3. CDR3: CASSLGGQETQYF. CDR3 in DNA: TGCGCCAGCAGCTTAGGGGGCCAAGAGACCCAGTACTTC.

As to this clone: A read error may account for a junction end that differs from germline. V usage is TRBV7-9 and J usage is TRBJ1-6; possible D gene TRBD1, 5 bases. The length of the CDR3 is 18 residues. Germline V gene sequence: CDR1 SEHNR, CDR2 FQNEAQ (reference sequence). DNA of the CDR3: TGTGCCAGCAGCCTAGCTGGGAGGGGCCGCTCCTATAATTCACCCCTCCACTTT. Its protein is CASSLAGRGRSYNSPLHF.

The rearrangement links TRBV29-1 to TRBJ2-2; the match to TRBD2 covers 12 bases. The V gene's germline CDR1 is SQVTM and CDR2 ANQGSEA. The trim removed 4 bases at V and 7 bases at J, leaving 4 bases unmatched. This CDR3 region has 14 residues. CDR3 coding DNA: TGCAGCGTTGGACTAGCGGGAGTAGACGGGGAGCTGTTTTTT. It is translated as CSVGLAGVDGELFF.

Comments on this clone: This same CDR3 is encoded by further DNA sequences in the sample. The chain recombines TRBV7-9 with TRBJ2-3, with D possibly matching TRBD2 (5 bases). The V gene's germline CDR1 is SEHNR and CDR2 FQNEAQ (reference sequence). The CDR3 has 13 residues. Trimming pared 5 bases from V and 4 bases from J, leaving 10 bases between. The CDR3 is CASSPRGPDTQYF. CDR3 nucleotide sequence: TGTGCCAGCAGCCCCCGAGGGCCAGATACGCAGTATTTT.

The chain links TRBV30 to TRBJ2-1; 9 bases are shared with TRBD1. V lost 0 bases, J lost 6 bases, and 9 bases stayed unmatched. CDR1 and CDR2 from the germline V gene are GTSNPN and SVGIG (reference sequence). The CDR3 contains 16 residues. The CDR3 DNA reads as TGTGCCTGGAGTGTACTAAACAGGGGGCTGGGCAATGAGCAGTTCTTC. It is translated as CAWSVLNRGLGNEQFF.

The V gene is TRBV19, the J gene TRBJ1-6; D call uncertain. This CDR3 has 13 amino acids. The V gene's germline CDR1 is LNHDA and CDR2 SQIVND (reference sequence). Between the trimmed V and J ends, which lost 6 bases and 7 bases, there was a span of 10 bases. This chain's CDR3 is CASRGPLNSPLHF. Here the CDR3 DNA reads TGTGCCAGTAGGGGCCCGCTCAATTCACCCCTCCACTTT.

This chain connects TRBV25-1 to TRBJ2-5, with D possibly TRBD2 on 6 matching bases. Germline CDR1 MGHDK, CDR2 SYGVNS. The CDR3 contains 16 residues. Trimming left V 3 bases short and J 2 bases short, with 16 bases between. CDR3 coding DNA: TGTGCCAGCAGTGATCCTCCAAGGCGGGGTCAAGAGACCCAGTACTTC. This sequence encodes CASSDPPRRGQETQYF.

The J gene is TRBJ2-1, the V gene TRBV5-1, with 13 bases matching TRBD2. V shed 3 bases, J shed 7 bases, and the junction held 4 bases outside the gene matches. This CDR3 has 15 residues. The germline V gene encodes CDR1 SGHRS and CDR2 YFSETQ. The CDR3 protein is CASSSGLAGWNEQFF. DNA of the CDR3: TGCGCCAGCAGCTCGGGACTAGCGGGGTGGAATGAGCAGTTCTTC.

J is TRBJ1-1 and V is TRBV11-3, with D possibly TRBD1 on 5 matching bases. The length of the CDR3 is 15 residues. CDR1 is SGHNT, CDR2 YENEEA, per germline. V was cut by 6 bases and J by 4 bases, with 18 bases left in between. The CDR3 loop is CASSEGLGGITEAFF. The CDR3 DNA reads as TGTGCCAGCAGTGAGGGCCTTGGGGGGATCACTGAAGCTTTCTTT.

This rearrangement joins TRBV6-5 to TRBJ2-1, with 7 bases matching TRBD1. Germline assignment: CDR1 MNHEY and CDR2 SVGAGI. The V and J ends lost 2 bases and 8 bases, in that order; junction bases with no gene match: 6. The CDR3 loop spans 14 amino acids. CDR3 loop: CASSYEQGYHEQFF. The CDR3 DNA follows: TGTGCCAGCAGTTACGAACAGGGGTATCATGAGCAGTTCTTC.

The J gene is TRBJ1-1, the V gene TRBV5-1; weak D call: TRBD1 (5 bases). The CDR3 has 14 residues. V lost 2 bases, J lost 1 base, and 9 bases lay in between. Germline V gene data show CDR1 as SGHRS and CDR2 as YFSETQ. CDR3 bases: TGCGCCAGCAGCTTCTTAGGGGAGAACACTGAAGCTTTCTTT. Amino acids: CASSFLGENTEAFF.

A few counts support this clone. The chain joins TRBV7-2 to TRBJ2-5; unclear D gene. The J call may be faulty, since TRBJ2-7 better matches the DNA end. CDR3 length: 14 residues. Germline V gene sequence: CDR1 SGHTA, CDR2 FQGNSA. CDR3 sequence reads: CASSAMRNSYEQYF. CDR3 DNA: TGTGCCAGCAGCGCTATGCGGAACTCCTACGAGCAGTACTTC.

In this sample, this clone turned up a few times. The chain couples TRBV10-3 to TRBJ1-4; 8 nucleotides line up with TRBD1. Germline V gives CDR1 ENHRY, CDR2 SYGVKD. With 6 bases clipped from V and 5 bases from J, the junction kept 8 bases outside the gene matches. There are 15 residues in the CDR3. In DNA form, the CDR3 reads TGTGCCATCAGCGGAGGACAGGGAACCAATGAAAAACTGTTTTTT. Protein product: CAISGGQGTNEKLFF.

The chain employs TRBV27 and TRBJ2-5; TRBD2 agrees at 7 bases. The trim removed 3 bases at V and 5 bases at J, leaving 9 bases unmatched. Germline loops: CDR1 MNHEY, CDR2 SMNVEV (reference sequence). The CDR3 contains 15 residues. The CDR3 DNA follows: TGTGCCAGCAGTTTCGGCGGGGGAGGGAGGGAGACCCAGTACTTC. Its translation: CASSFGGGGRETQYF.

The CDR3 DNA sequence: TGTGCCAGCTCTGGGACAGGGTCTGGGGCCAACGTCCTGACTTTC. It is translated as CASSGTGSGANVLTF. The genes are TRBV18 and TRBJ2-6, with 9 bases that match TRBD1. The CDR3 sequence is 15 residues long. The trim removed 6 bases at V and 1 base at J, leaving 1 base unmatched. CDR1 and CDR2 from the germline V gene are KGHSH and LQKENI.

CDR3 amino acids: CASSPGWGQGASGNTIYF. The CDR3 DNA follows: TGTGCCAGCAGCCCCGGATGGGGACAGGGGGCCTCTGGAAACACCATATATTTT. V usage is TRBV7-6 and J usage is TRBJ1-3; 12 bases fit TRBD1. The length of the CDR3 is 18 residues. CDR1 is SGHVS, CDR2 FNYEAQ, per germline. J lost 0 bases, V lost 5 bases, and 8 bases had no gene match.

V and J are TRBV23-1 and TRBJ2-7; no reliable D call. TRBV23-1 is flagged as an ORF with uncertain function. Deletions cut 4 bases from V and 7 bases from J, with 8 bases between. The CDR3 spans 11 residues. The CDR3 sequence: CASSRRTEQYF. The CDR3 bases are TGCGCCAGCAGTCGGAGAACTGAGCAGTACTTC.

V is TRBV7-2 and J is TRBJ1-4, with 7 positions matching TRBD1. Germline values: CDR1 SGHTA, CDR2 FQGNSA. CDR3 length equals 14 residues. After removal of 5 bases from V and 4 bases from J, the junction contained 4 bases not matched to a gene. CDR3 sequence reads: CASSPTGVNEKLFF. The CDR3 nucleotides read TGTGCCAGCAGCCCCACAGGGGTTAATGAAAAACTGTTTTTT.

CDR3 sequence reads: CASSVVDSHPPGYSNQPQHF. The CDR3 DNA reads TGTGCCAGCAGCGTAGTAGACAGTCATCCCCCCGGTTATAGCAATCAGCCCCAGCATTTT. The chain recombines TRBV9 with TRBJ1-5, with D maybe TRBD1 (5 bases). Trimming removed 0 bases at V and 0 bases at J, with 22 bases between. This CDR3 is 20 amino acids long. The V gene's germline CDR1 is SGDLS and CDR2 YYNGEE.

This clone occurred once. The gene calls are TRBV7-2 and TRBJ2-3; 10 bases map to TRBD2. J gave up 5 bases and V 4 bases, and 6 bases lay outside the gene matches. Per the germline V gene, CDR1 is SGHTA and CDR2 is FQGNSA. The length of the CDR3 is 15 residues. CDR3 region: CASSSAGGQVDTQYF. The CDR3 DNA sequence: TGTGCCAGCAGCTCAGCGGGAGGGCAGGTAGATACGCAGTATTTT.

The CDR3 DNA follows: TGTGCCAGCAGCTCGTTTCTAGCGGGGGGGCGGCAAGAGACCCAGTACTTC. Translation gives CASSSFLAGGRQETQYF. The gene calls are TRBV5-6 and TRBJ2-5, with 12 bases aligning to TRBD2. Trimming removed 3 bases from V and 2 bases from J; junction bases left unmatched: 8. Germline values: CDR1 SGHDT, CDR2 YYEEEE. The CDR3 runs 17 residues.